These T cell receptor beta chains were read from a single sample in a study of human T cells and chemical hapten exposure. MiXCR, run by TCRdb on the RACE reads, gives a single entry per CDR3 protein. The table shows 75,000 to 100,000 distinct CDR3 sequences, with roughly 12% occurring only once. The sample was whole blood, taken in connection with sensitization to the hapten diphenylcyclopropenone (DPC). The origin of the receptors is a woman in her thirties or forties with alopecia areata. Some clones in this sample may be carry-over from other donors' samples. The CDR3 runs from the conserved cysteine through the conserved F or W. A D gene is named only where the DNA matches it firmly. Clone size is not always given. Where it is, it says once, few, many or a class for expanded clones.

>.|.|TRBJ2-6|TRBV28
CASSSWSGLGANVLTF
TGTGCCAGCAGTTCCTGGAGCGGGCTTGGGGCCAACGTCCTGACTTTC
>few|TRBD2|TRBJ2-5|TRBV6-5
CASSYAAGVGETQYF
TGTGCCAGCAGTTACGCAGCGGGAGTCGGGGAGACCCAGTACTTC
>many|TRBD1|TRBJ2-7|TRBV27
CAIDRVGEQYF
TGTGCCATCGACAGGGTAGGCGAGCAGTACTTC
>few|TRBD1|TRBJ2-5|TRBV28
CASSLWGPGQRQETQYF
TGTGCCAGCAGTTTATGGGGACCGGGACAGAGACAAGAGACCCAGTACTTC
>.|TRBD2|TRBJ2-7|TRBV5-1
CASSRTSASYEQYF
TGCGCCAGCAGTCGAACTAGCGCCTCCTACGAGCAGTACTTC
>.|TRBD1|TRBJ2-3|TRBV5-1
CASSLQGASTDTQYF
TGCGCCAGCAGCCTACAGGGGGCTAGCACAGATACGCAGTATTTT
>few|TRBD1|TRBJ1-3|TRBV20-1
CSANRGFGNTIYF
TGCAGTGCTAACAGGGGTTTTGGAAACACCATATATTTT
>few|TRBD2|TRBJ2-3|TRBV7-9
CASSPRVAGLFTDTQYF
TGTGCCAGCAGCCCAAGGGTAGCGGGATTGTTTACAGATACGCAGTATTTT
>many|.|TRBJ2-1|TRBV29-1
CSVRAYNEQFF
TGCAGCGTTCGGGCCTACAATGAGCAGTTCTTC
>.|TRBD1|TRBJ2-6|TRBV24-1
CATSESGQTPVLTF
TGTGCCACCAGTGAGTCGGGACAGACTCCGGTCCTGACTTTC
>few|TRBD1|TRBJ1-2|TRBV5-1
CASRLSGGNYGYTF
TGCGCCAGCAGACTCTCAGGGGGAAACTATGGCTACACCTTC
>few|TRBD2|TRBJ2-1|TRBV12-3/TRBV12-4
CASRSPGTSVNEQFF
TGTGCCAGCAGGTCCCCCGGGACTAGTGTCAATGAGCAGTTCTTC
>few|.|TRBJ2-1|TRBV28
CASGGESYNEQFF
TGTGCCAGCGGAGGGGAGTCCTACAATGAGCAGTTCTTC
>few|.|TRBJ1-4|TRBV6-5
CASSLTGPRAGEKLFF
TGTGCCAGCAGTTTGACAGGCCCCCGCGCTGGTGAAAAACTGTTTTTT
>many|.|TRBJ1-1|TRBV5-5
CASRLQIGGTEAFF
TGTGCCAGCAGGTTACAGATCGGGGGCACTGAAGCTTTCTTT
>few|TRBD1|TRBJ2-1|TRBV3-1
CASSQFTGVRYNEQFF
TGTGCCAGCAGTCAATTCACAGGGGTACGATACAATGAGCAGTTCTTC
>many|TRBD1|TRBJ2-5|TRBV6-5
CASRRVAGGMGTQYF
TGTGCCAGCAGGAGGGTAGCAGGGGGAATGGGGACCCAGTACTTC
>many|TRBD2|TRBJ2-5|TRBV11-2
CASSSGNQETQYF
TGTGCCAGCAGTAGCGGGAACCAAGAGACCCAGTACTTC
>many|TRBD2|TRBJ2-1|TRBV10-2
CASSEPAWSSGSNEQFF
TGCGCCAGCAGTGAGCCGGCGTGGTCTAGCGGGAGCAATGAGCAGTTCTTC
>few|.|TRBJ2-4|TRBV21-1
CASSKRRGDRPHRPKNIQYF
TGTGCCAGCAGCAAAAGGAGGGGGGACAGGCCTCACCGACCCAAAAACATTCAGTACTTC
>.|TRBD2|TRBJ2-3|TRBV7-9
CASSFRPAGDRTDTQYF
TGTGCCAGCAGCTTTCGGCCAGCGGGAGACCGCACAGATACGCAGTATTTT
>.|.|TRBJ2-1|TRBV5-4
CASGLGSPNEQFF
TGTGCCAGCGGCTTGGGAAGTCCGAATGAGCAGTTCTTC
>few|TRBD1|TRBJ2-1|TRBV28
CASRAGDSYNEQFF
TGTGCCAGCAGAGCCGGGGACAGCTACAATGAGCAGTTCTTC
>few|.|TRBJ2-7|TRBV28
CASSFAGKAYEQYF
TGTGCCAGCAGTTTCGCCGGGAAGGCCTACGAGCAGTACTTC
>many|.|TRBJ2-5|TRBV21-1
CASSGRQETQYF
TGTGCCAGCAGCGGGCGTCAAGAGACCCAGTACTTC
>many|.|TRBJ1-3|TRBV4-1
CASSQVRGSLRLGNTIYF
TGCGCCAGCAGCCAAGTTCGGGGCAGCCTAAGATTGGGAAACACCATATATTTT
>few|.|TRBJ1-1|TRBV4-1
CASSQEGLEAFF
TGCGCCAGCAGCCAAGAGGGTTTAGAGGCTTTCTTT
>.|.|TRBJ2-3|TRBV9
CASSVTEDTQYF
TGTGCCAGCAGCGTAACAGAGGATACGCAGTATTTT
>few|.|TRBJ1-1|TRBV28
CASSFGDTEAFF
TGTGCCAGCAGTTTTGGGGACACTGAAGCTTTCTTT
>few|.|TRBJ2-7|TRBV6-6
CATASYTSYEQYF
TGTGCCACCGCCTCTTATACCTCCTACGAGCAGTACTTC
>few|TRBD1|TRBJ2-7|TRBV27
CACRAGGSYEQYF
TGTGCCTGCCGGGCAGGGGGTTCCTACGAGCAGTACTTC
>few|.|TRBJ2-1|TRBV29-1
CSVASRAGNEQFF
TGCAGCGTCGCCAGCAGGGCCGGCAATGAGCAGTTCTTC
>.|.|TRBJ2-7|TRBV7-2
CASSSRGDVLYEQYF
TGTGCCAGCAGCTCCCGAGGGGATGTCCTCTACGAGCAGTACTTC
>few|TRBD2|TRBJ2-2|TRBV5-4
CASSLPSGNTGELFF
TGTGCCAGCAGCTTGCCTAGCGGAAACACCGGGGAGCTGTTTTTT
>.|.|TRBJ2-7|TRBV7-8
CASSLGPETYEQYF
TGTGCCAGCAGCTTAGGGCCCGAGACCTACGAGCAGTACTTC
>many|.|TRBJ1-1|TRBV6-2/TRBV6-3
CASTFQVDGNTEAFF
TGTGCCAGCACGTTTCAAGTTGACGGGAACACTGAAGCTTTCTTT
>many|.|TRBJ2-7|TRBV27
CASSFLGSYEQYF
TGTGCCAGCAGCTTTCTCGGTTCCTACGAGCAGTACTTC
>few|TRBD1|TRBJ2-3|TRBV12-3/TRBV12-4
CASRTGTADTQYF
TGTGCCAGCAGAACAGGGACAGCAGATACGCAGTATTTT
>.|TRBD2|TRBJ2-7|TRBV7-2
CASSPTSGGPYEQYF
TGTGCCAGCAGCCCTACTAGCGGGGGACCCTACGAGCAGTACTTC
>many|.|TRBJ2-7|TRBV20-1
CSAQGLINSYEQYF
TGCAGTGCTCAAGGGTTGATCAACTCCTACGAGCAGTACTTC
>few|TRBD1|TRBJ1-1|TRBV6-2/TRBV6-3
CASSYATQGVAEAFF
TGTGCCAGCAGTTACGCGACCCAGGGGGTCGCTGAAGCTTTCTTT
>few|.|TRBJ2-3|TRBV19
CASSIQQGLGTDTQYF
TGTGCCAGTAGTATACAGCAGGGCTTGGGCACAGATACGCAGTATTTT